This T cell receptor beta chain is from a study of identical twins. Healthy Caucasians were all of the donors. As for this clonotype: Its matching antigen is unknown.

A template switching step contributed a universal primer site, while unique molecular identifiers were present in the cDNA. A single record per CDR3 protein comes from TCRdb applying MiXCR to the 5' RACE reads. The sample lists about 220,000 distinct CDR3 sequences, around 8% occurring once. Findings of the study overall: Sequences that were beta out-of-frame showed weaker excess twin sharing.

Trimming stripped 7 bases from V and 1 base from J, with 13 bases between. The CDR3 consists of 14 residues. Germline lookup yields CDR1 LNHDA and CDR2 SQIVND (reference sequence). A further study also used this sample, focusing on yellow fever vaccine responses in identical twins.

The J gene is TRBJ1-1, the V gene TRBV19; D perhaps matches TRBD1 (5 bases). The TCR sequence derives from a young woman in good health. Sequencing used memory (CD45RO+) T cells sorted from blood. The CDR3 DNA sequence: TGTGCCAGTAACCAGGGCAAATGGAACACTGAAGCTTTCTTT. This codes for CASNQGKWNTEAFF.